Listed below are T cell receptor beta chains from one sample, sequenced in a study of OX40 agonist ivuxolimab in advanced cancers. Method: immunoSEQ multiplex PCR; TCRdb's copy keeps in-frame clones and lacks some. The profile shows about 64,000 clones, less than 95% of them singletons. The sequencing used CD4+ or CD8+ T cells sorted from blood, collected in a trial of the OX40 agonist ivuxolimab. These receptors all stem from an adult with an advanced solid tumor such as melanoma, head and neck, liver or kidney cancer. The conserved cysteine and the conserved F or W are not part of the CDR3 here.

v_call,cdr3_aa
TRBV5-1,ASSPNGNYEQY
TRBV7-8,ASSLVGDSNQPQH
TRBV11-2,ASSFLKGPLSQAYEQY
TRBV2,ASSGRTANTEAF
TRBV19,ASSMFGTADTQY
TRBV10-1,ASSGQGNTEAF
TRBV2,ASVIRLNGELF
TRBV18,ASSSGLAGSEQY
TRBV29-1,SVRGSSGSMNTQY
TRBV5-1,ASSKDRFSGNTIY
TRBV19,ASGPLDRRNQPQH
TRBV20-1,SARTVGYT
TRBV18,ASSPPGLAGGTYEQY
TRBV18,ASFPDRGLYTEAF
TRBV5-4,ASSLAGVQETQY
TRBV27,ASSFSGLVNTGELF
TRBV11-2,ASSPRDSNYGYT
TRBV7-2,ASSLRALYEQY
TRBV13,ASSSGQGVTEAF
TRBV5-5,ASSLGWGLAGSSYNEQF